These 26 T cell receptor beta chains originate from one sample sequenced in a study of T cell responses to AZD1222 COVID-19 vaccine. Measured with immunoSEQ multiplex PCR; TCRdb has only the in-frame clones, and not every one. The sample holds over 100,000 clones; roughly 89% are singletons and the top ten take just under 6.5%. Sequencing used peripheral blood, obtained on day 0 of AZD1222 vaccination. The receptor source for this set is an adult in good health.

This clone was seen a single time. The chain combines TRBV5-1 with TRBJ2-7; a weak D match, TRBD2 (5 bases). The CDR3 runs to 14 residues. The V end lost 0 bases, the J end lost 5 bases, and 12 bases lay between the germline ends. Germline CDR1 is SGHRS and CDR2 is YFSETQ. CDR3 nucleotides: TGCGCCAGCAGCTTGGGCCCGGGATCTCACGAGCAGTACTTC. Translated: CASSLGPGSHEQYF.

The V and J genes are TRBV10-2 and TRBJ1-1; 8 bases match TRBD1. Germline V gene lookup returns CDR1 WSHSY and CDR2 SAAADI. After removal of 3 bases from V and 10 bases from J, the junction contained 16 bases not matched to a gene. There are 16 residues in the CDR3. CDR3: CASSDPGQDGVGIAFF. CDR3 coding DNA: TGCGCCAGCAGTGACCCGGGACAGGATGGGGTCGGAATAGCTTTCTTT.

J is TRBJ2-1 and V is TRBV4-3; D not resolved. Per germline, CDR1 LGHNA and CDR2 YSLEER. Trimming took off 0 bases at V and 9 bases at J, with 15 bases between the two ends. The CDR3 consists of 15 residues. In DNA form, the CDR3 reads TGCGCCAGCAGCCAAGATCCTCCGGGCCGCGGTGAGCAGTTCTTC. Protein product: CASSQDPPGRGEQFF.

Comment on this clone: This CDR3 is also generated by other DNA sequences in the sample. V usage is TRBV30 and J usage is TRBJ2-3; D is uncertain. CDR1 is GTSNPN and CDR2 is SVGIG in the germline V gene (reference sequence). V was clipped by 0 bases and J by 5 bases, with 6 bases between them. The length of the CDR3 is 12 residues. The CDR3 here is CAWSVTGDTQYF. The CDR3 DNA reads TGTGCCTGGAGTGTAACTGGAGATACGCAGTATTTT. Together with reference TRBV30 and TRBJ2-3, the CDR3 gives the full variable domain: SQTIHQWPATLVQPVGSPLSLECTVEGTSNPNLYWYRQAAGRGLQLLFYSVGIGQISSEVPQNLSASRPQDRQFILSSKKLLLSDSGFYLCAWSVTGDTQYFGPGTRLTVL.

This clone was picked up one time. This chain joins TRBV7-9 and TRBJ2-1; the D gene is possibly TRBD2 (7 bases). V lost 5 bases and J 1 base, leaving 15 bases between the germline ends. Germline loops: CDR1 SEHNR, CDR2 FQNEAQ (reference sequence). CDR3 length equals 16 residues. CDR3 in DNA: TGTGCCAGCAGCACTACGCGGGGGACATCCTACAATGAGCAGTTCTTC. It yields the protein CASSTTRGTSYNEQFF.

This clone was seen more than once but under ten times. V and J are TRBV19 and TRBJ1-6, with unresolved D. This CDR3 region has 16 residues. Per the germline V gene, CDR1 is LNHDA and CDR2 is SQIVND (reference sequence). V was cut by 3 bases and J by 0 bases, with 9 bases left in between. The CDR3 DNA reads TGTGCCAGTAGTATGGTCGCGAGCTCCTATAATTCACCCCTCCACTTT. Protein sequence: CASSMVASSYNSPLHF. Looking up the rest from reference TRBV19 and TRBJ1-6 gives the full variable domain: DGGITQSPKYLFRKEGQNVTLSCEQNLNHDAMYWYRQDPGQGLRLIYYSQIVNDFQKGDIAEGYSVSREKKESFPLTVTSAQKNPTAFYLCASSMVASSYNSPLHFGNGTRLTVT.

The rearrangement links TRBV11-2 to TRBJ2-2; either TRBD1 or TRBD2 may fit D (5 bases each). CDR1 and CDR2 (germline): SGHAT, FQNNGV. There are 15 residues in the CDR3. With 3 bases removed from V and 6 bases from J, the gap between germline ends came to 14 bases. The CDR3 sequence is CASSFPRGWAGELFF. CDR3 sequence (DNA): TGTGCCAGCAGCTTCCCGAGGGGATGGGCCGGGGAGCTGTTTTTT.

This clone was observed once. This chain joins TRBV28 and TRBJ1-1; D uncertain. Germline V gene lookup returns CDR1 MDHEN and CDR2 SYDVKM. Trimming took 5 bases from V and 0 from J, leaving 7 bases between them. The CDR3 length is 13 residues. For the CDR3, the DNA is TGTGCCAGCAGTGGGGTGTTGAACACTGAAGCTTTCTTT. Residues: CASSGVLNTEAFF. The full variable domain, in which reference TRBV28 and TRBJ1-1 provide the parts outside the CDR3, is DVKVTQSSRYLVKRTGEKVFLECVQDMDHENMFWYRQDPGLGLRLIYFSYDVKMKEKGDIPEGYSVSREKKERFSLILESASTNQTSMYLCASSGVLNTEAFFGQGTRLTVV.

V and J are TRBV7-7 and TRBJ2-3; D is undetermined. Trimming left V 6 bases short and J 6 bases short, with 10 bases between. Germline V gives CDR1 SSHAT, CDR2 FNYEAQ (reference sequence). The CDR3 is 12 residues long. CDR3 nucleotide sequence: TGTGCCAGCAGTCCAGGCCGGGATACGCAGTATTTT. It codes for CASSPGRDTQYF.

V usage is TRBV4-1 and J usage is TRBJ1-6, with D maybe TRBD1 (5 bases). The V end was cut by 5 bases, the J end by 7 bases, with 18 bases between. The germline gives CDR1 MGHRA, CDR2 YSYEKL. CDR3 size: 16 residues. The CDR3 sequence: CASSSGSGGSNSPLHF. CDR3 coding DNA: TGCGCCAGCAGCTCCGGGTCTGGGGGTAGCAATTCACCCCTCCACTTT.

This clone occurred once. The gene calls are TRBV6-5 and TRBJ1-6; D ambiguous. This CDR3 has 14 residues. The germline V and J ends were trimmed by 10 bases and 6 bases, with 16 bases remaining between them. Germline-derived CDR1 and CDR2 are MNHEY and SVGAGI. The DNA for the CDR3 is TGTGCCACCCTGGGAGTCTGGGTTAATTCACCCCTCCACTTT. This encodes CATLGVWVNSPLHF.

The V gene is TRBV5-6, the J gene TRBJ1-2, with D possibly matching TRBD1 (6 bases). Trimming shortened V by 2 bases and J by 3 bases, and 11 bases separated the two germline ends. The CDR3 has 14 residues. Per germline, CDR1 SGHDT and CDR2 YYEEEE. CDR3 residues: CASSLKQGDYGYTF. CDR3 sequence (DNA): TGTGCCAGCAGCTTAAAACAGGGAGACTATGGCTACACCTTC.

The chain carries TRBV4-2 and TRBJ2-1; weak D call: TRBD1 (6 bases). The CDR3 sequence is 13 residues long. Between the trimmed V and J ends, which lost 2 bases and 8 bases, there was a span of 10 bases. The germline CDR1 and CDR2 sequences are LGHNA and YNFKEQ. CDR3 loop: CASSQRSGDEQFF. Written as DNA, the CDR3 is TGTGCCAGCAGCCAACGCTCAGGGGATGAGCAGTTCTTC.

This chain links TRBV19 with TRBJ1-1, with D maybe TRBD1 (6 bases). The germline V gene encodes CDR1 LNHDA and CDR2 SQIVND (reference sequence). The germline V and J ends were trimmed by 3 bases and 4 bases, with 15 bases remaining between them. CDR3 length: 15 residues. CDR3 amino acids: CASSIYRAGGTEAFF. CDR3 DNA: TGTGCCAGTAGTATCTACAGGGCTGGGGGCACTGAAGCTTTCTTT.

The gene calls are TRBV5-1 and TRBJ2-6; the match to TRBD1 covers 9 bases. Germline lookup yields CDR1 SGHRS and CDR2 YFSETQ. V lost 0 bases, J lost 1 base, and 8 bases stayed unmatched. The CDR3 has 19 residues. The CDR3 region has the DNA TGCGCCAGCAGCTTGGGACCCGACAGGGGGGAATCTGGGGCCAACGTCCTGACTTTC. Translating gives CASSLGPDRGESGANVLTF.

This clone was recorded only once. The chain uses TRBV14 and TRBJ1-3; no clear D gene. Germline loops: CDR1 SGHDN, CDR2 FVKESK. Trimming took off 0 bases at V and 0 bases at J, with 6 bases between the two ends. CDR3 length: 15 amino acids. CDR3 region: CASSQDPGSGNTIYF. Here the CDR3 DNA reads TGTGCCAGCAGCCAAGATCCGGGCTCTGGAAACACCATATATTTT.

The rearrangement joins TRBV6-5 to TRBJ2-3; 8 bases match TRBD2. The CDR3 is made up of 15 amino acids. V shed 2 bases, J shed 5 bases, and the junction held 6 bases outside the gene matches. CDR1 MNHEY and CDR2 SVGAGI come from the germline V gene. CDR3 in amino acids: CASSYGGGRRDTQYF. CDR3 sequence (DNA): TGTGCCAGCAGTTACGGCGGGGGGCGTAGAGATACGCAGTATTTT.

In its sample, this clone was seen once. The CDR3 protein is CASTSVTDTQYF. The CDR3 DNA reads TGTGCCAGCACATCCGTCACAGATACGCAGTATTTT. The chain joins TRBV6-6 to TRBJ2-3; D is ambiguous. Trimming took 7 bases from V and 2 from J, leaving 7 bases between them. The CDR3 extends over 12 amino acids. In germline, CDR1 is MNHNY, CDR2 SVGAGI (reference sequence).

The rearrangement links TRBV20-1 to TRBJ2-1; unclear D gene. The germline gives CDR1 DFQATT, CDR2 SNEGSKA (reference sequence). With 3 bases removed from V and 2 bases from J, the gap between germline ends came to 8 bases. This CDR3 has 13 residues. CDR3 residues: CSASRQAYNEQFF. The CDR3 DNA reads TGCAGTGCTAGTCGGCAGGCCTACAATGAGCAGTTCTTC.

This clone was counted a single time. CDR3 residues: CAWSVSRGVGGYTF. In DNA form, the CDR3 reads TGTGCCTGGAGTGTATCCAGAGGGGTGGGTGGCTACACCTTC. The gene calls are TRBV30 and TRBJ1-2; the D gene is possibly TRBD1 (5 bases). The CDR3 runs to 14 residues. V gave up 0 bases and J gave up 7 bases, with 15 bases separating them. Germline assignment: CDR1 GTSNPN and CDR2 SVGIG (reference sequence).

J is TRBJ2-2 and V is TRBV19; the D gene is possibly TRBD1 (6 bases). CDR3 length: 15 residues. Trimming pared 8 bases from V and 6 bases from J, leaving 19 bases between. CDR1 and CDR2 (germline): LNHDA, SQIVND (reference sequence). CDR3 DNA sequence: TGTGCCAGTGGTCCGGTAGGGGGAATCTCCGGGGAGCTGTTTTTT. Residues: CASGPVGGISGELFF.

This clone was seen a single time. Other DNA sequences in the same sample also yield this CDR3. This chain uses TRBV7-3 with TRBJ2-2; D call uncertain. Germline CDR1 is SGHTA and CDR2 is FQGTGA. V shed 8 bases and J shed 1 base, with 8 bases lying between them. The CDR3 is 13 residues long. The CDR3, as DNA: TGTGCCAGCTCACCTGGGAACACCGGGGAGCTGTTTTTT. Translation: CASSPGNTGELFF.

The CDR3 DNA is TGTGCCAGCCTAAATCGACAGGGCAATCAGCCCCAGCATTTT. Its protein product is CASLNRQGNQPQHF. The rearrangement links TRBV19 to TRBJ1-5; TRBD1 is a possible D gene (6 bases). Germline CDR1 and CDR2: LNHDA and SQIVND (reference sequence). Trimming pared 9 bases from V and 2 bases from J, leaving 14 bases between. This CDR3 comprises 14 residues.

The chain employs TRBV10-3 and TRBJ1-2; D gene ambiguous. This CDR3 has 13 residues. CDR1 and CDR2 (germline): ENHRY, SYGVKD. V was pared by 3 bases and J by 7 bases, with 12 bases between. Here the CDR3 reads CAISDWAEGGYTF. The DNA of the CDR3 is TGTGCCATCAGTGATTGGGCGGAGGGTGGCTACACCTTC.

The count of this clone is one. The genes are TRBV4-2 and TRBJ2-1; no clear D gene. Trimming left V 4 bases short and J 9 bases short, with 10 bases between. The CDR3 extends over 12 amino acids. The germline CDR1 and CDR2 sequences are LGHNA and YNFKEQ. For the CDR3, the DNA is TGTGCCAGCAGCCCCCAGACGGGTGAGCAGTTCTTC. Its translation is CASSPQTGEQFF.

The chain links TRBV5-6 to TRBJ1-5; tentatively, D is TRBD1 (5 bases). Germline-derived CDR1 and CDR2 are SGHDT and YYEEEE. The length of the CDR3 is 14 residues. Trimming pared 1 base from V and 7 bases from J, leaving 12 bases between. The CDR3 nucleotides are TGTGCCAGCAGCTTGTCTTCGGGGCTACAGCCCCAGCATTTT. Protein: CASSLSSGLQPQHF. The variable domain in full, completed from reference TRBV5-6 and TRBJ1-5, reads DAGVTQSPTHLIKTRGQQVTLRCSPKSGHDTVSWYQQALGQGPQFIFQYYEEEERQRGNFPDRFSGHQFPNYSSELNVNALLLGDSALYLCASSLSSGLQPQHFGDGTRLSIL.